These 21 T cell receptor beta chains were all obtained from the same sample, sequenced in a study of metastatic and nonmetastatic thyroid tumors. The entire patient cohort was treatment-naive prior to thyroid surgery. TCRdb re-called the PCR reads with MiXCR. The sample has tens of thousands of clones; roughly a fifth are singletons. The source material was blood. Every receptor here comes from a female donor with papillary thyroid cancer or a benign thyroid nodule (not recorded which). Some clones in this sample may be carry-over from other donors' samples.

The chain is built from TRBV30 and TRBJ2-2; possible D gene TRBD2, 6 bases. V was clipped by 3 bases and J by 5 bases, with 13 bases between them. This CDR3 is built from 14 residues. In germline, CDR1 is GTSNPN, CDR2 SVGIG (reference sequence). The CDR3 loop reads CAWSRLGTTGELFF. CDR3 coding DNA: TGTGCCTGGAGCCGGTTGGGGACTACCGGGGAGCTGTTTTTT.

There are many counts of this clone. The chain combines TRBV7-9 with TRBJ1-6; D not resolved. In germline, CDR1 is SEHNR, CDR2 FQNEAQ (reference sequence). The V end was cut by 1 base, the J end by 7 bases, with 8 bases between. CDR3 length: 14 residues. The CDR3 nucleotides are TGTGCCAGCAGCTTAGAGATCTCAAATTCACCCCTCCACTTT. Its translation: CASSLEISNSPLHF.

In DNA form, the CDR3 reads TGTGCCAGCAGTTACTCGACTTTCTCCTACGAGCAGTACTTC. Protein sequence: CASSYSTFSYEQYF. This sequence joins TRBV6-5 and TRBJ2-7; D is unresolved. The germline V and J ends were trimmed by 0 bases and 0 bases, with 6 bases remaining between them. Per the germline V gene, CDR1 is MNHEY and CDR2 is SVGAGI. The CDR3 loop spans 14 amino acids.

This clone was found a few times. This sequence joins TRBV6-1 and TRBJ2-7, with D perhaps matching TRBD1 (5 bases). Germline CDR1 MNHNS, CDR2 SASEGT. This CDR3 contains 13 residues. Trimming took off 4 bases at V and 3 bases at J, with 10 bases between the two ends. CDR3 nucleotide sequence: TGTGCCAGCAGTGTGGCCAGGGACTACGAGCAGTACTTC. Amino acid sequence: CASSVARDYEQYF.

This clone was counted once. A read error may account for a junction end that differs from germline. CDR3 in amino acids: CASISTTGLSGF. The CDR3 DNA is TGTGCCAGCATTAGTACAACAGGCCTTTCGGGCTTT. The V gene is TRBV6-5, the J gene TRBJ1-1; D possibly corresponds to TRBD1 (5 bases). The CDR3 is 12 amino acids. Germline CDR1 is MNHEY and CDR2 is SVGAGI.

The chain recombines TRBV15 with TRBJ1-4; D may be TRBD1 (5 bases). V was cut by 0 bases and J by 8 bases, with 34 bases left in between. This CDR3 contains 22 residues. Germline V lookup: CDR1 LNHNV, CDR2 YYDKDF (reference sequence). Written as DNA, the CDR3 is TGTGCCACCAGCAGAGATTCCCCACTCCGGGGCCCACAAGCCCATTTAGGGGAAAAACTGTTTTTT. Its protein product is CATSRDSPLRGPQAHLGEKLFF.

The gene calls are TRBV6-4 and TRBJ2-1; 14 nucleotides agree with TRBD2. The J call may be mistaken, given a closer DNA end match to TRBJ2-7. Germline lookup yields CDR1 MRHNA and CDR2 SNTAGT. CDR3 size: 14 residues. The CDR3 spells CASRTSGGAKEQYF. The CDR3, as DNA: TGTGCCAGCAGGACTAGCGGGGGGGCGAAGGAGCAGTACTTC.

At least ten counts were recorded for this clone. A single base separates this from a much larger clone, so it may be a read error. The same CDR3 is also encoded by other DNA sequences in this sample. This sequence joins TRBV6-2 or TRBV6-3 and TRBJ2-6, with 13 bases fitting TRBD2. Germline values: CDR1 MNHEY, CDR2 SVGEGT. The CDR3 loop spans 17 amino acids. After removal of 8 bases from V and 4 bases from J, the junction contained 8 bases not matched to a gene. Written as DNA, the CDR3 is TGTGCCAGCGGACTAGCGGGGGCCCCCTCGGGGGCCAACGTCCTGACTTTC. Amino acid sequence: CASGLAGAPSGANVLTF.

This sequence joins TRBV7-2 and TRBJ1-6; 12 nucleotides agree with TRBD1. The J segment lost 9 bases and the V segment lost 2 bases, leaving 8 bases of the junction unmatched. Germline CDR1 is SGHTA and CDR2 is FQGNSA. CDR3 length: 17 residues. The CDR3: CASSLTGGQGAASPLHF. The CDR3 coding sequence is TGTGCCAGCAGCTTAACGGGGGGACAGGGGGCAGCTTCACCCCTCCACTTT.

By proportion, this clone is medium-sized. This chain joins TRBV6-5 and TRBJ2-7, with TRBD1 matching over 7 bases. The CDR3 covers 14 residues. V dropped 2 bases and J dropped 0; count of bases not matched to a gene: 1. Germline CDR1 is MNHEY and CDR2 is SVGAGI. The CDR3 sequence: CASSYGDSSYEQYF. The CDR3 DNA sequence: TGTGCCAGCAGTTACGGGGACAGCTCCTACGAGCAGTACTTC.

The chain joins TRBV11-2 to TRBJ2-7, with D unresolved. Germline values: CDR1 SGHAT, CDR2 FQNNGV. This CDR3 contains 15 residues. Trimming stripped 1 base from V and 2 bases from J, with 12 bases between. Written as DNA, the CDR3 is TGTGCCAGCAGCTTAGGAGTGGGCCCGACCTACGAGCAGTACTTC. Translated, it gives CASSLGVGPTYEQYF.

Worth noting for this clone: This sequence may be a read error, since a much larger clone differs from it by one base. Different DNA sequences within this sample yield the same CDR3. The rearrangement links TRBV10-1 to TRBJ2-1; 7 nucleotides match TRBD2. Germline-derived CDR1 and CDR2 are WNHNN and SYGVQD (reference sequence). The CDR3 has 18 amino acids. The J segment lost 5 bases and the V segment lost 0 bases, leaving 13 bases of the junction unmatched. The chain's CDR3 is CASSESRGTIYGDNEQFF. The CDR3 bases are TGCGCCAGCAGTGAGTCGCGGGGGACGATTTATGGGGACAATGAGCAGTTCTTC.

This clone was recorded many times. CDR3 protein: CASSFGQGARGNTIYF. DNA for the CDR3: TGTGCCAGCAGCTTCGGACAGGGGGCGCGAGGAAACACCATATATTTT. This chain joins TRBV11-1 and TRBJ1-3, with TRBD1 matching over 11 bases. The CDR3 consists of 16 residues. In germline, CDR1 is SGHAT, CDR2 FQDESV (reference sequence). V shed 3 bases and J 4 bases; nucleotides not matched to a gene: 5.

A few counts support this clone. This sequence joins TRBV12-3 or TRBV12-4 and TRBJ2-7; perhaps TRBD2 as D (6 bases). The CDR3 covers 16 residues. V dropped 6 bases and J dropped 0 bases, with 18 bases sitting between them. The CDR3 coding sequence is TGTGCCAGCAGCTCCCTAGGAGCGGGCCTCTCCTACGAGCAGTACTTC. Its protein is CASSSLGAGLSYEQYF.

This clone has a handful of counts. V and J are TRBV27 and TRBJ2-7; D is perhaps TRBD1 or TRBD2 (5 bases each). The CDR3 sequence is 13 residues long. Germline loops: CDR1 MNHEY, CDR2 SMNVEV (reference sequence). Trimming left V 4 bases short and J 2 bases short, with 9 bases between. Here the CDR3 reads CASSSGTTYEQYF. The CDR3 DNA is TGTGCCAGCAGTTCAGGGACGACCTACGAGCAGTACTTC.

This clone showed up many times. The genes are TRBV5-5 and TRBJ1-4; D possibly corresponds to TRBD1 (5 bases). V shed 1 base and J shed 0 bases, with 13 bases lying between them. This CDR3 is 17 amino acids long. Germline assignment: CDR1 SGHKS and CDR2 YYEKEE (reference sequence). CDR3 sequence (DNA): TGTGCCAGCAGCTTGTATGGCAGGGTGGCAACTAATGAAAAACTGTTTTTT. As protein: CASSLYGRVATNEKLFF.

This clone appeared many times. This rearrangement joins TRBV4-1 to TRBJ2-3; the match to TRBD2 covers 12 bases. J was trimmed by 2 bases and V by 4 bases; bases with no gene match: 4. The CDR3 has 16 residues. Germline V gene sequence: CDR1 MGHRA, CDR2 YSYEKL. The CDR3 DNA follows: TGCGCCAGCAGCCGGACTAGCGGGGAGATCACAGATACGCAGTATTTT. Translating it yields CASSRTSGEITDTQYF.

This clone appeared a single time. The rearrangement joins TRBV30 to TRBJ2-1; 10 bases fit TRBD2. With 3 bases clipped from V and 7 bases from J, the junction kept 12 bases outside the gene matches. The CDR3 contains 16 residues. The germline V gene encodes CDR1 GTSNPN and CDR2 SVGIG (reference sequence). CDR3: CAWRRSGLAGVNEQFF. CDR3 nucleotides: TGTGCCTGGAGGAGATCGGGGCTAGCGGGAGTAAATGAGCAGTTCTTC.

The V call is TRBV27, the J call TRBJ2-3; D ambiguous. In germline, CDR1 is MNHEY, CDR2 SMNVEV (reference sequence). Trimming removed 0 bases from V and 6 bases from J, with 4 bases in between. This CDR3 comprises 12 residues. This chain's CDR3 is CASSLSGDTQYF. The CDR3 region has the DNA TGTGCCAGCAGTTTATCTGGGGATACGCAGTATTTT.

There are many counts of this clone. This chain connects TRBV5-1 to TRBJ1-2; TRBD1 might be the D (6 bases). V was clipped by 2 bases and J by 4 bases, with 18 bases between them. Germline lookup yields CDR1 SGHRS and CDR2 YFSETQ. The CDR3 runs to 16 residues. Here the CDR3 DNA reads TGCGCCAGCAGCTTAAATACAGGGAGTTTAGGCTATGGCTACACCTTC. Its protein is CASSLNTGSLGYGYTF.

This clone was seen at least ten times. The chain has TRBV2 and TRBJ2-5; D possibly corresponds to TRBD2 (5 bases). Trimming stripped 6 bases from V and 5 bases from J, with 13 bases between. The CDR3 is 13 residues long. The germline CDR1 and CDR2 sequences are SNHLY and FYNNEI. CDR3 DNA: TGTGCCAGCAGGGTACTAGAAGGCGAGACCCAGTACTTC. This translates into CASRVLEGETQYF.